This T cell receptor beta chain was recovered during a study of Ad26.COV2.S vaccination and SARS-CoV-2 variants. CDR1 and CDR2 (germline): SGDLS, YYNGEE. Trimming removed 5 bases from V and 5 bases from J; junction bases left unmatched: 12. The length of the CDR3 is 15 residues. The assay was immunoSEQ multiplex PCR, and TCRdb's table has in-frame clones only and misses some. The sample lists about 410,000 clones; about 89% were seen once. This sample's treatment: around 19 received Ad26.COV2.S at low or high dose, single or two shots; about five received placebo; per-sample allocation not given. Specimens were obtained on day 63 following the first vaccine or placebo injection.

Sequenced here: peripheral blood, sampled in a trial of Ad26.COV2.S vaccine versus placebo. The TCR comes from a person between 18 and 60 years old who received the Ad26.COV2.S COVID-19 vaccine or a placebo. The chain employs TRBV9 and TRBJ2-5; 7 nucleotides align to TRBD1. The CDR3 DNA reads TGTGCCAGCAGTCCGGGACAGATAATGGGGGAGACCCAGTACTTC. Translated, it gives CASSPGQIMGETQYF.